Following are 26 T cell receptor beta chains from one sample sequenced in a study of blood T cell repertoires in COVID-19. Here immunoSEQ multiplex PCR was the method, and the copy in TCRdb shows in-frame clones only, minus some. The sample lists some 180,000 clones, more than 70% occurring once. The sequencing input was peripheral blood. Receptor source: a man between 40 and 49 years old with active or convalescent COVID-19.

Here the CDR3 reads CASSFIGLAGVSTDTQYF. The CDR3 coding sequence is TGTGCCAGCAGTTTCATCGGACTAGCGGGAGTCAGTACAGATACGCAGTATTTT. The chain links TRBV11-3 to TRBJ2-3, with TRBD2 identical over 13 bases. This CDR3 spans 18 amino acids. Germline V lookup: CDR1 SGHNT, CDR2 YENEEA. Trimming removed 6 bases from V and 3 bases from J; junction bases left unmatched: 12.

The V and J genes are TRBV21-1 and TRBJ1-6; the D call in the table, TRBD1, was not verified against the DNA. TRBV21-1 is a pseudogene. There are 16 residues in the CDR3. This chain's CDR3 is CASSTGLNVVNSPLHF. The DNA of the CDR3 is TGTGCCAGCAGCACAGGATTGAATGTTGTCAATTCACCCCTCCACTTT.

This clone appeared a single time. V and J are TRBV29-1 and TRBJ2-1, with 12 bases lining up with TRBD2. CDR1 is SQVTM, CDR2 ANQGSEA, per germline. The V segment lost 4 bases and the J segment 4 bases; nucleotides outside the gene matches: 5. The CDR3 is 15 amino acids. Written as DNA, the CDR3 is TGCAGCGTTGGGGGCGGGACTAGCGGGTACAATGAGCAGTTCTTC. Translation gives CSVGGGTSGYNEQFF.

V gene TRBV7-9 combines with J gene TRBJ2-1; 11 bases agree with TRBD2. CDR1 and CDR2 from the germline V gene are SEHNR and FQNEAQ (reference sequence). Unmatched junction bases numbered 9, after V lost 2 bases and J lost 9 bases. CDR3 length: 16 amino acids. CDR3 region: CASSLTFSGRVSEQFF. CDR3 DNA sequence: TGTGCCAGCAGCTTAACATTTAGCGGGAGGGTAAGTGAGCAGTTCTTC. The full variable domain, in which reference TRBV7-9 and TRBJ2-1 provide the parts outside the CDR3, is DTGVSQNPRHKITKRGQNVTFRCDPISEHNRLYWYRQTLGQGPEFLTYFQNEAQLEKSRLLSDRFSAERPKGSFSTLEIQRTEQGDSAMYLCASSLTFSGRVSEQFFGPGTRLTVL.

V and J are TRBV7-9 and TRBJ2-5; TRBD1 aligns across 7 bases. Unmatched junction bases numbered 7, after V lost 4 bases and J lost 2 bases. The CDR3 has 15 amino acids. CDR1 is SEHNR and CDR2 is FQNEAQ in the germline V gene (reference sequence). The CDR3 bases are TGTGCCAGCAGCTCCTCAACAGGGGTACAAGAGACCCAGTACTTC. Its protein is CASSSSTGVQETQYF.

CDR3 residues: CASSLFQGYSPLHF. The CDR3 DNA reads as TGTGCCAGCAGTTTATTCCAGGGGTATTCACCCCTCCACTTT. This sequence joins TRBV27 and TRBJ1-6, with D possibly being TRBD1 (6 bases). This CDR3 has 14 residues. Trimming shortened V by 1 base and J by 8 bases, and 9 bases separated the two germline ends. Germline CDR1 and CDR2: MNHEY and SMNVEV (reference sequence).

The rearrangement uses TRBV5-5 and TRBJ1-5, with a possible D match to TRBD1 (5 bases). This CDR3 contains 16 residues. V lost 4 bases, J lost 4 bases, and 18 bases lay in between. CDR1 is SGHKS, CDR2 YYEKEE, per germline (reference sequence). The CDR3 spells CASSDFIGGSNQPQHF. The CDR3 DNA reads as TGTGCCAGCAGCGACTTTATCGGGGGATCAAATCAGCCCCAGCATTTT. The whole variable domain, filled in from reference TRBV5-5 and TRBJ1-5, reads DAGVTQSPTHLIKTRGQQVTLRCSPISGHKSVSWYQQVLGQGPQFIFQYYEKEERGRGNFPDRFSARQFPNYSSELNVNALLLGDSALYLCASSDFIGGSNQPQHFGDGTRLSIL.

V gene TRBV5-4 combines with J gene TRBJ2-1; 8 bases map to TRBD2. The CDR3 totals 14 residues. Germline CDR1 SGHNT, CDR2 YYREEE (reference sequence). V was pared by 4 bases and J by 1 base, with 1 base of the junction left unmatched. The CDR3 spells CASSQRESYNEQFF. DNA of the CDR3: TGTGCCAGCAGCCAGCGGGAGTCCTACAATGAGCAGTTCTTC. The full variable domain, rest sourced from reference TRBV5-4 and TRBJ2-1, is ETGVTQSPTHLIKTRGQQVTLRCSSQSGHNTVSWYQQALGQGPQFIFQYYREEENGRGNFPPRFSGLQFPNYSSELNVNALELDDSALYLCASSQRESYNEQFFGPGTRLTVL.

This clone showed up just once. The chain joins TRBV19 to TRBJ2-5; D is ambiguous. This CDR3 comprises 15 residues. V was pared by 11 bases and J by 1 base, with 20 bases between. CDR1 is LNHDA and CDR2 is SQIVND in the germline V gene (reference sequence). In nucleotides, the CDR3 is TGTGCCTCCCGATTAGATTCGCACCCCCAAGAGACCCAGTACTTC. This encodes CASRLDSHPQETQYF.

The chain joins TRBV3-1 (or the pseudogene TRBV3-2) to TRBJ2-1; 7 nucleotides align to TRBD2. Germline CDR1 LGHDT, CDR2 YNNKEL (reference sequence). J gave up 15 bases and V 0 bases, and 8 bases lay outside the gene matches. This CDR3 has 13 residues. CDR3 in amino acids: CASSQDPGGGLFF. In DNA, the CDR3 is TGTGCCAGCAGCCAAGACCCTGGGGGAGGGCTGTTCTTC.

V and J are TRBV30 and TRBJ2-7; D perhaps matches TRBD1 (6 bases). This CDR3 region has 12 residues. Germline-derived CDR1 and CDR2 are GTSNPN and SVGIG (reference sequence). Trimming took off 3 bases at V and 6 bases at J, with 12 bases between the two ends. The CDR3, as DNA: TGTGCCTGGAGAGGACAGATCGGCGAGCAGTACTTC. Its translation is CAWRGQIGEQYF. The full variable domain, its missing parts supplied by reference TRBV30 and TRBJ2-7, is SQTIHQWPATLVQPVGSPLSLECTVEGTSNPNLYWYRQAAGRGLQLLFYSVGIGQISSEVPQNLSASRPQDRQFILSSKKLLLSDSGFYLCAWRGQIGEQYFGPGTRLTVT.

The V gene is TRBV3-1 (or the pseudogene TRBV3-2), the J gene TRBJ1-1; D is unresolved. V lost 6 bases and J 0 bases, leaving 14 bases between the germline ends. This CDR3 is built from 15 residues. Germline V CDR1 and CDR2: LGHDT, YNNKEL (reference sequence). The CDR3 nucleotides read TGTGCCAGCAGTCTGGGAGGCAGGCTGAACACTGAAGCTTTCTTT. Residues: CASSLGGRLNTEAFF.

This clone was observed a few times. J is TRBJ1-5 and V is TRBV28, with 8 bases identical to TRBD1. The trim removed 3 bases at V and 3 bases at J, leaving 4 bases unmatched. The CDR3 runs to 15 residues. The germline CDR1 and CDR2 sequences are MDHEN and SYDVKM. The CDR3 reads CASSFRDRFNQPQHF. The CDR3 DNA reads TGTGCCAGCAGTTTCCGGGACAGGTTCAATCAGCCCCAGCATTTT.

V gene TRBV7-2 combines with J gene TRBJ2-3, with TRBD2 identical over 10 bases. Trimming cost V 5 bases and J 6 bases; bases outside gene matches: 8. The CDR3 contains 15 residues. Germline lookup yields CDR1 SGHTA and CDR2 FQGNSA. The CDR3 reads CASSPQRGGKDTQYF. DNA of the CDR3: TGTGCCAGCAGCCCTCAGCGGGGGGGAAAGGATACGCAGTATTTT. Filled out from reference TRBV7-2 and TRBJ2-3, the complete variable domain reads GAGVSQSPSNKVTEKGKDVELRCDPISGHTALYWYRQSLGQGLEFLIYFQGNSAPDKSGLPSDRFSAERTGGSVSTLTIQRTQQEDSAVYLCASSPQRGGKDTQYFGPGTRLTVL.

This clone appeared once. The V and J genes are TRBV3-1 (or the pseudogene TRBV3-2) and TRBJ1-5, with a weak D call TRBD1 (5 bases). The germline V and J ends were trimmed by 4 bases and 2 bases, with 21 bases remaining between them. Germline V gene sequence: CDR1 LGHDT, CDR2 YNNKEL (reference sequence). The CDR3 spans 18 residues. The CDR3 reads CASSPSTGGRRGNQPQHF. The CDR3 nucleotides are TGTGCCAGCAGCCCTTCTACCGGGGGAAGGAGGGGCAATCAGCCCCAGCATTTT.

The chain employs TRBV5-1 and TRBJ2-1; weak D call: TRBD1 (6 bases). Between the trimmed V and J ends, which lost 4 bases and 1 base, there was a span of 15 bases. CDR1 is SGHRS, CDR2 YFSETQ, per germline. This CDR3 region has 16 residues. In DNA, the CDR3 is TGCGCCAGCAGCGCGAACAGGGATAGGTCCTACAATGAGCAGTTCTTC. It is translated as CASSANRDRSYNEQFF.

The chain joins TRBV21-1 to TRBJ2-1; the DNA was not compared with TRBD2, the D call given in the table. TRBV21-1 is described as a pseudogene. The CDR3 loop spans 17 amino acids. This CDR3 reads CASSKKGGTSGLREQFF. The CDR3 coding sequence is TGTGCCAGCAGCAAAAAGGGCGGGACTAGCGGTTTAAGGGAGCAGTTCTTC.

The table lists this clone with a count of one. CDR3 residues: CASSEGQLGNTIYF. The CDR3 DNA reads TGTGCCAGCAGTGAGGGACAGCTGGGAAACACCATATATTTT. The V and J genes are TRBV2 and TRBJ1-3, with 7 positions matching TRBD1. Per the germline V gene, CDR1 is SNHLY and CDR2 is FYNNEI. V gave up 3 bases and J gave up 4 bases; unmatched junction bases: 3. The CDR3 consists of 14 residues.

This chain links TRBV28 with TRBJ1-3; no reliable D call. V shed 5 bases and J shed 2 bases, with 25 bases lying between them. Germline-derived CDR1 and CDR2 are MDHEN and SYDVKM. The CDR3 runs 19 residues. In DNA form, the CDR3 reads TGTGCCAGCAGTCGAACCCGAAGCGGGATATCAAGGACTGGAAACACCATATATTTT. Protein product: CASSRTRSGISRTGNTIYF.

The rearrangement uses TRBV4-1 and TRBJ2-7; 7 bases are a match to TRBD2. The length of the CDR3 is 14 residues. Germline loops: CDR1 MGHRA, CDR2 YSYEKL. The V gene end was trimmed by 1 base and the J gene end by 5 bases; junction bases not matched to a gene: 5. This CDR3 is CASSQADRGDEQYF. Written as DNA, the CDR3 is TGCGCCAGCAGCCAAGCCGACCGGGGGGACGAGCAGTACTTC.

This CDR3 is CAISESAARTPLHF. DNA for the CDR3: TGTGCCATCAGTGAGTCCGCAGCGAGGACACCCCTCCACTTT. V and J are TRBV10-3 and TRBJ1-6; D not resolved. The CDR3 runs 14 residues. Germline V CDR1 and CDR2: ENHRY, SYGVKD. The germline V and J ends were trimmed by 0 bases and 11 bases, with 11 bases remaining between them.

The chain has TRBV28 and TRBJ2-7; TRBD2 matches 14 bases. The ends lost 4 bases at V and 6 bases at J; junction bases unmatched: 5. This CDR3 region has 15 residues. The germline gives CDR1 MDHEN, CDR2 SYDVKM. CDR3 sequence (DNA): TGTGCCAGCAGTTCCCCCGGACTAGCGGGAGGCGAGCAGTACTTC. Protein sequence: CASSSPGLAGGEQYF.

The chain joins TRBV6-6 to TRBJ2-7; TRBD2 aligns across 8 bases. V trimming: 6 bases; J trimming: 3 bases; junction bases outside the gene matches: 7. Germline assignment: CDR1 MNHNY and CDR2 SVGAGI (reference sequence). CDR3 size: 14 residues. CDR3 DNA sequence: TGTGCCAGCAGCCCCGGGACTAGAGACTACGAGCAGTACTTC. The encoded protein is CASSPGTRDYEQYF.

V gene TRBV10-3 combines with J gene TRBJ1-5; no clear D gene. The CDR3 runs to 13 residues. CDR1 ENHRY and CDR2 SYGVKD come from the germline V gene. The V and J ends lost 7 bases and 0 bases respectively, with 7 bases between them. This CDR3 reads CAITGNSNQPQHF. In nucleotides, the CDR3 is TGTGCCATCACAGGTAATAGCAATCAGCCCCAGCATTTT.

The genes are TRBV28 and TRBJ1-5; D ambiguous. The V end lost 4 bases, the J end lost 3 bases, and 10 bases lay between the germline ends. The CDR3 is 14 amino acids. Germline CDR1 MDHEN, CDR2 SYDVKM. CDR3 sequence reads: CASSYYRDNQPQHF. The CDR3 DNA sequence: TGTGCCAGCAGTTACTATCGGGACAATCAGCCCCAGCATTTT.

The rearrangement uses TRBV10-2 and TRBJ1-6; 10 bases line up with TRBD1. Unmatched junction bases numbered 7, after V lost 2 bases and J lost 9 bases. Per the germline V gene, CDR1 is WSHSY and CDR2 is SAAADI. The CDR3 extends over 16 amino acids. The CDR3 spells CASSEGTGVALSPLHF. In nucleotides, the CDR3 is TGCGCCAGCAGTGAGGGGACAGGGGTGGCCCTTTCACCCCTCCACTTT.